Described below is a single T cell receptor (beta chain) sequence and its context. Its antigen is as yet unknown. This specimen comes from a study of T-cell memory formation after mild COVID-19. TCRdb reanalysed the 5' RACE reads using MiXCR and keeps one entry per CDR3 protein. The table shows around 200,000 distinct CDR3 sequences, with around 15% occurring only once. Germline V lookup: CDR1 LNHDA, CDR2 SQIVND (reference sequence). The CDR3 is 15 residues long. V gave up 7 bases and J gave up 4 bases; unmatched junction bases: 12. Study observations and caveats: Day 15 to 85 contractors were CD4/CD8 balanced; later expanders leaned CD4+.

The sequence derives from an adult woman who had mild COVID-19 (a few samples of this study predate the infection). Cell type and time point are not known. Sequenced input: PBMCs or a T cell subset sorted from them (not recorded which). This chain connects TRBV19 to TRBJ1-1, with 7 nucleotides matching TRBD1. Written as DNA, the CDR3 is TGTGCCAGTACTAGAACCAGGGACAGTGGCACTGAAGCTTTCTTT. Its translation is CASTRTRDSGTEAFF.